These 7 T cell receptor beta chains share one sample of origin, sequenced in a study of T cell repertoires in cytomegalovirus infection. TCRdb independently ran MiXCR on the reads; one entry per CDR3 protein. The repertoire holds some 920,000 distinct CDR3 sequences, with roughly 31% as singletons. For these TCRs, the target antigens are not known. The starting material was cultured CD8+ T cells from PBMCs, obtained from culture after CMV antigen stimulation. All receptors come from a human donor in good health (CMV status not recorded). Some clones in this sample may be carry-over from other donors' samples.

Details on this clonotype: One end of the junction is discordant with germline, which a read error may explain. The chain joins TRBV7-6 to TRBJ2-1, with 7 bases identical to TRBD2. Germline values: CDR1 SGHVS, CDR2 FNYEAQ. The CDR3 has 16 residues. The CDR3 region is CASSFSLADTYNGQFF. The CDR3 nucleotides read TGTGCCAGCAGCTTTTCTCTAGCGGACACCTACAATGGGCAGTTCTTC.

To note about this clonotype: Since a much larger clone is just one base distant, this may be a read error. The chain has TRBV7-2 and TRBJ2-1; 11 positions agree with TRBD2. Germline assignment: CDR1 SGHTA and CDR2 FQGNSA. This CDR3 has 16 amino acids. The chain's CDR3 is CAGSLVAGGPGNEQFF. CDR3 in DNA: TGTGCCGGCAGCTTGGTAGCGGGGGGGCCGGGCAATGAGCAGTTCTTC.

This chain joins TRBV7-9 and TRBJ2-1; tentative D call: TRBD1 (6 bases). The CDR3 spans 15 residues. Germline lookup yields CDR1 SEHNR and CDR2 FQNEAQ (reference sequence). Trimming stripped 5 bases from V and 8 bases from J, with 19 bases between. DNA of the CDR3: TGTGCCAGCAGCCCGGGACATTTGGGATTATATGAGCAGTTCTTC. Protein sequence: CASSPGHLGLYEQFF.

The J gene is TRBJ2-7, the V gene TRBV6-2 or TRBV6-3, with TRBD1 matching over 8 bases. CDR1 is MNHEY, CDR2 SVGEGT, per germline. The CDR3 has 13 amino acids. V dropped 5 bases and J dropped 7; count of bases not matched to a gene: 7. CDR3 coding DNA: TGTGCCAGCAGTCGGACAGGGATTAGGGAGCAGTACGTC. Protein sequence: CASSRTGIREQYV.

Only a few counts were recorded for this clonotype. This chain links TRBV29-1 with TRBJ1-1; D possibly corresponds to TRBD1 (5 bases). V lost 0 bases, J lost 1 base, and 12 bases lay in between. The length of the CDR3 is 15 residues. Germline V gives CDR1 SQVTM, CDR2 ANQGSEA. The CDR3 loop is CSVEDRVDRNTEAFF. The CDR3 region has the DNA TGCAGCGTTGAAGACAGGGTTGACCGGAACACTGAAGCTTTCTTT.

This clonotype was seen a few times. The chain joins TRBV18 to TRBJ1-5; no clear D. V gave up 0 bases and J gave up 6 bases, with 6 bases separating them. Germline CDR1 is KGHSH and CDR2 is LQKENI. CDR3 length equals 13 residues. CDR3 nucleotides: TGTGCCAGCTCACCACCGATCGTTCAGCCCCAGCATTTT. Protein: CASSPPIVQPQHF.

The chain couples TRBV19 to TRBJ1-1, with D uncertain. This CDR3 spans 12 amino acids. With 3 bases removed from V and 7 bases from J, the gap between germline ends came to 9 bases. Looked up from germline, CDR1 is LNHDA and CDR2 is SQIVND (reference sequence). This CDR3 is CASSMAEYEAFF. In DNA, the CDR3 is TGTGCCAGTAGTATGGCGGAATATGAAGCTTTCTTT. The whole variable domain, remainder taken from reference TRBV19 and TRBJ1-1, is DGGITQSPKYLFRKEGQNVTLSCEQNLNHDAMYWYRQDPGQGLRLIYYSQIVNDFQKGDIAEGYSVSREKKESFPLTVTSAQKNPTAFYLCASSMAEYEAFFGQGTRLTVV.